The sequence of this T cell receptor beta chain was determined in a study of Ad26.COV2.S vaccination and SARS-CoV-2 variants. Findings and caveats of the study: The study found similar non-spike TCR breadth in vaccine and placebo recipients.

Germline CDR1 reads LNHNV; CDR2 reads YYDKDF (reference sequence). The V end was cut by 1 base, the J end by 8 bases, with 23 bases between. CDR3 length: 17 residues. The data were produced by immunoSEQ multiplex PCR, yet TCRdb's version contains in-frame clones alone and is incomplete. The data contain under 150,000 clones, about nine tenths of them singletons. In regard to this clone: Its antigen is as yet unknown.

The TCR originated in a human donor who had recovered from COVID-19. V and J are TRBV15 and TRBJ1-2; the D gene is possibly TRBD1 (6 bases). Source: peripheral blood, taken after recovery from COVID-19. The CDR3 coding sequence is TGTGCCACCAGCAGAGCGCCAGGGGCCCCGTCCCCCCTGGGCTACACCTTC. This gives the protein CATSRAPGAPSPLGYTF.